These 6 T cell receptor beta chains were sequenced from one sample in a study of blood T cell repertoires in COVID-19. The table came from immunoSEQ multiplex PCR; TCRdb's copy has only in-frame clones and leaves some out. The sample contains 75,000 to 95,000 clones, 80% of which appear only once. The sequencing sample was made of peripheral blood. The origin of the receptors is a woman in her forties with active or convalescent COVID-19.

This chain connects TRBV28 to TRBJ1-2; 7 nucleotides align to TRBD1. CDR3 length equals 13 residues. The germline V gene has CDR1 MDHEN and CDR2 SYDVKM. Unmatched junction bases numbered 5, after V lost 6 bases and J lost 4 bases. The CDR3 DNA follows: TGTGCCAGCAGCAGGGACAGCGGCTATGGCTACACCTTC. As protein: CASSRDSGYGYTF.

The J gene is TRBJ2-1, the V gene TRBV5-1; D is possibly TRBD2 (7 bases). The CDR3 sequence is 15 residues long. Germline CDR1 is SGHRS and CDR2 is YFSETQ. V was pared by 0 bases and J by 8 bases, with 15 bases between. CDR3 region: CASSLAGGQFDEQFF. CDR3 nucleotide sequence: TGCGCCAGCAGCTTGGCCGGGGGGCAGTTCGATGAGCAGTTCTTC.

This sequence joins TRBV7-3 and TRBJ1-1; the D gene is possibly TRBD1 (6 bases). Per the germline V gene, CDR1 is SGHTA and CDR2 is FQGTGA. The CDR3 has 13 residues. The V end was cut by 4 bases, the J end by 4 bases, with 10 bases between. The CDR3 DNA follows: TGTGCCAGCAGCTCACAGGGTCCCACTGAAGCTTTCTTT. Amino acids: CASSSQGPTEAFF.

The gene calls are TRBV10-3 and TRBJ1-1; unclear D gene. The V end lost 3 bases, the J end lost 0 bases, and 11 bases lay between the germline ends. CDR1 is ENHRY and CDR2 is SYGVKD in the germline V gene. The CDR3 totals 15 residues. DNA of the CDR3: TGTGCCATCAGTGATCATCGGTCGGTGAACACTGAAGCTTTCTTT. As protein: CAISDHRSVNTEAFF.

Comment on this clone: One end of the junction does not line up with germline, which may come from a read error. The chain uses TRBV7-7 and TRBJ2-3; D is unclear. Per germline, CDR1 SSHAT and CDR2 FNYEAQ (reference sequence). The CDR3 totals 15 residues. CDR3 sequence (DNA): TGTGCTAGCAGCCCAAATTCGGCGGATCTTGATACGCAGTATTTT. This sequence encodes CASSPNSADLDTQYF.

V gene TRBV4-3 combines with J gene TRBJ2-3; D not certain. The V gene lost 1 base and the J gene lost 6 bases, with 14 bases spanning the gap. The CDR3 length is 15 residues. The germline gives CDR1 LGHNA, CDR2 YSLEER. The CDR3 bases are TGCGCCAGCAGCCAAGGACAAGGTCTAACTGATACGCAGTATTTT. Encoded protein: CASSQGQGLTDTQYF.